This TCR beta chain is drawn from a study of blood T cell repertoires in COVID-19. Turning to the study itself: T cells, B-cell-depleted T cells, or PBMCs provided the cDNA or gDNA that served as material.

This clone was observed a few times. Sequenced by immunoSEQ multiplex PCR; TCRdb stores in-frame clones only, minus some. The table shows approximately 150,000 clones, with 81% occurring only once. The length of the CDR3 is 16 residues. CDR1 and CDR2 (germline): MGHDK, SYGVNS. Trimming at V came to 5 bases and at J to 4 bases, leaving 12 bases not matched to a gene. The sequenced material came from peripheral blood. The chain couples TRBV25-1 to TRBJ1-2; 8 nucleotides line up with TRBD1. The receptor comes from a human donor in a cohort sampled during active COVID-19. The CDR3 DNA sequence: TGTGCCAGCAGTTCCCAAGACAGGGGTGGTTTCTATGGCTACACCTTC. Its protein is CASSSQDRGGFYGYTF.